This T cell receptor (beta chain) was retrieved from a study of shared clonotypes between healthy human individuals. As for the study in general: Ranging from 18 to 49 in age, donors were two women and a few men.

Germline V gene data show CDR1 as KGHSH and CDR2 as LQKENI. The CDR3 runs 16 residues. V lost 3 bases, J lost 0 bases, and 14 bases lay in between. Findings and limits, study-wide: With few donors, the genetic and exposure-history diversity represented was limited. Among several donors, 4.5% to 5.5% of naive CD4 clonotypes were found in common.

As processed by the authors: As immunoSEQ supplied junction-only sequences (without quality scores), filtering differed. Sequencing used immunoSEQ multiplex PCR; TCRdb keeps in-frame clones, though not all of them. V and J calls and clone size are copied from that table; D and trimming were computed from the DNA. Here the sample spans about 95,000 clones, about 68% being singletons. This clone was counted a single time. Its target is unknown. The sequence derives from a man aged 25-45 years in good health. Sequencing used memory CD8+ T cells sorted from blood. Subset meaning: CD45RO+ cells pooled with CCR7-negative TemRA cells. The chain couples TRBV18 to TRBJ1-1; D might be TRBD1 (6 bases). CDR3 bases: TGTGCCAGCTCACCGATGGACAGCACCCTGAACACTGAAGCTTTCTTT. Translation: CASSPMDSTLNTEAFF.